This T cell receptor beta chain derives from a study of response to subunit inactivated influenza vaccine. TCRdb independently ran MiXCR on the RT-PCR reads; one entry per CDR3 protein. The data hold a few hundred thousand distinct CDR3 sequences, with approximately 7.3% observed a single time. This clonotype was picked up a small number of times. The germline V and J ends were trimmed by 0 bases and 3 bases, with 9 bases remaining between them. The V gene's germline CDR1 is DFQATT and CDR2 SNEGSKA (reference sequence). The CDR3 spans 13 residues. The source was PBMCs from blood, collected roughly 24 months after vaccination. The chain combines TRBV20-1 with TRBJ2-7; no definite D call. This sequence originates from a man between 50 and 75 years old who received an inactivated influenza vaccine. CDR3 in amino acids: CSARDLVHYEQYF. Written as DNA, the CDR3 is TGCAGTGCTAGAGATCTGGTCCACTACGAGCAGTACTTC.